This T cell receptor beta chain originates from a study of blood T cell repertoires in COVID-19. Original data processing: Nucleated cell number was recorded as an estimate derived from reference gene primer amplification. Assay used: immunoSEQ multiplex PCR; TCRdb lists only in-frame clones, some missing. The V and J calls and clone size were taken over from that table, and D and trimming were inferred from the DNA. The sample lists under 200,000 clones, more than 75% occurring once. The specimen sequenced was peripheral blood. The receptor's source is a man in his sixties or seventies with acute or convalescent COVID-19.

In nucleotides, the CDR3 is TGTGCCAGCAGGAGAGGGGACAGGGGGCCTCAGCCCCAGCATTTT. It is translated as CASRRGDRGPQPQHF. The gene calls are TRBV28 and TRBJ1-5; 12 nucleotides line up with TRBD1. The junction had 6 bases not matched to a gene; V was cut back by 6 bases and J by 6 bases. Looked up from germline, CDR1 is MDHEN and CDR2 is SYDVKM. This CDR3 spans 15 amino acids.